The T cell receptor beta chain described here comes from a study of shared clonotypes between healthy human individuals. General study findings and limits: Represented genetic and exposure-history diversity was restricted by having few donors.

Authors' data handling: As immunoSEQ supplied junction-only sequences (without quality scores), filtering differed. Here immunoSEQ multiplex PCR was the method, and the copy in TCRdb shows in-frame clones only, minus some. For V, J and clone size, that table is used; D and trimming come from the DNA. Here the sample spans 450,000 to 500,000 clones, around 85% being singletons. With 7 bases removed from V and 2 bases from J, the gap between germline ends came to 15 bases. CDR3 length equals 14 residues. Germline V gives CDR1 SNHLY, CDR2 FYNNEI. Researchers drew on around 83 million PBMCs for genomic DNA from unsorted samples. About this clone itself: The antigen remains undetermined.

Sequencing was done on a sample of PBMCs. The V and J genes are TRBV2 and TRBJ2-7; possibly TRBD1 or TRBD2 for D (5 bases each). The TCR sequence derives from a woman in her thirties or forties in good health. Some clones in this sample may be carry-over from other donors' samples. CDR3 sequence: CASTKGTGPYEQYF. DNA for the CDR3: TGTGCCAGCACTAAAGGGACGGGTCCCTACGAGCAGTACTTC.